What follows are 3 T cell receptor beta chains derived from one specimen sequenced in a study of T cells in Graves' hyperthyroidism and ophthalmopathy. RNA transcripts were the template for amplifying TCR beta CDR3 regions. HTBI primers drove first-round RT-PCR of the TCR CDR3. TCRdb re-analysed the multiplex PCR reads in MiXCR, keeping a single row per CDR3 protein. The sample has over 500,000 distinct CDR3 sequences; 15% to 20% are singletons. Sequencing input: blood. All receptors come from a woman in her 30s with Graves' ophthalmopathy.

This clonotype occurred a few times. The rearrangement uses TRBV7-2 and TRBJ2-3; the D gene is possibly TRBD2 (6 bases). V gave up 1 base and J gave up 3 bases, with 14 bases separating them. CDR3 size: 16 residues. Germline V gene data show CDR1 as SGHTA and CDR2 as FQGNSA. The CDR3 DNA reads TGTGCCAGCAGCTTAGTTTCGGGAGTCGGTACAGATACGCAGTATTTT. This gives the protein CASSLVSGVGTDTQYF.

V usage is TRBV24-1 and J usage is TRBJ1-2, with 10 bases identical to TRBD1. J gave up 8 bases and V 3 bases, and 8 bases lay outside the gene matches. The V gene's germline CDR1 is KGHDR and CDR2 SFDVKD. This CDR3 has 15 amino acids. The chain's CDR3 is CATSDAGTGDGGYTF. CDR3 in DNA: TGTGCCACCAGTGATGCCGGGACAGGGGATGGCGGCTACACCTTC.

A few counts support this clonotype. The J gene is TRBJ2-2, the V gene TRBV27; TRBD2 might be the D (5 bases). Trimming took off 5 bases at V and 7 bases at J, with 8 bases between the two ends. The germline V gene has CDR1 MNHEY and CDR2 SMNVEV (reference sequence). The CDR3 length is 12 residues. The CDR3 region is CASSPGIGELFF. Here the CDR3 DNA reads TGTGCCAGCAGTCCCGGGATCGGGGAGCTGTTTTTT.